This is a list of T cell receptor beta chains from one sample in a study of blood T cell repertoires in COVID-19. Some clones are missing from TCRdb's copy, which holds only in-frame ones; the method was immunoSEQ multiplex PCR. The sample carries approximately 28,000 clones, 60% to 80% recorded once. Sample: peripheral blood. These receptors all stem from a boy between 2 and 10 years old with active or convalescent COVID-19. Each CDR3 is given with its conserved first and last residue.

V	J	CDR3
TRBV7-6	TRBJ1-2	CASSFRDRYGYTF
TRBV7-9	TRBJ1-1	CASSPAGNTEAFF
TRBV10-2	TRBJ2-5	CASLSGTSGRARETQYF
TRBV7-3	TRBJ1-2	CASSFDQGYGYTF
TRBV12-3/TRBV12-4	TRBJ1-5	CASQVRPNQPQHF
TRBV7-9	TRBJ1-6	CASSFWSGGPSPLHF
TRBV3-1/TRBV3-2	TRBJ2-1	CASSQDTGGYNEQFF
TRBV28	TRBJ1-2	CASRDRGGGYGYTF
TRBV6-5	TRBJ1-1	CASSLFRDTTNTEAFF
TRBV3-1/TRBV3-2	TRBJ1-2	CASSPSPDRGGGYTF